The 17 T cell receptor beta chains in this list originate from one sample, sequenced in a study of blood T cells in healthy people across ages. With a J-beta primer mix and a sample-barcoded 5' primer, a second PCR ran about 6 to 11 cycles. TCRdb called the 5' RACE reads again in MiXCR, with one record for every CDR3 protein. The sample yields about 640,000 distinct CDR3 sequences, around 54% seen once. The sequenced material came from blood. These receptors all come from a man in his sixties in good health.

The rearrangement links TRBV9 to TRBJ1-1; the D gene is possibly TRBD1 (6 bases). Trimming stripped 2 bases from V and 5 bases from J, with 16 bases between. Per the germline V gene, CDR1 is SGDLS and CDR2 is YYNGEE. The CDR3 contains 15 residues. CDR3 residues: CASSVTGGRPTEAFF. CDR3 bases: TGTGCCAGCAGCGTGACAGGAGGGAGGCCTACTGAAGCTTTCTTT.

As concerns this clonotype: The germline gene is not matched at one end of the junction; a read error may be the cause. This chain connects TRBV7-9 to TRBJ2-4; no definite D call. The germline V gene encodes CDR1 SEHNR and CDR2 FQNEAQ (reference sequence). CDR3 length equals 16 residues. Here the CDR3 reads CASSSHDDTAKSIQYF. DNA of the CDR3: TGTGCCAGCAGCTCGCACGATGATACGGCCAAAAGCATTCAGTACTTC.

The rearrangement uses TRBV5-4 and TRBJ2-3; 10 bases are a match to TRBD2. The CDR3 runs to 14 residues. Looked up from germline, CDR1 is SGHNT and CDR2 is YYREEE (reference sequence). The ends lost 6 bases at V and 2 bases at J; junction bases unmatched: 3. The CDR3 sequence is CASNSGGTTDTQYF. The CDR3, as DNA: TGTGCCAGCAATAGCGGGGGGACCACAGATACGCAGTATTTT.

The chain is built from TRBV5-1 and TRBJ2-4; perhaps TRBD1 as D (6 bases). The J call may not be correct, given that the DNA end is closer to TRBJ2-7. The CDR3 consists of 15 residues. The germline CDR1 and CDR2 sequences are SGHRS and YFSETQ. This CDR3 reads CASSLPGQNPHEQYF. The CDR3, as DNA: TGCGCCAGCAGCCTTCCTGGACAGAACCCACACGAGCAGTACTTC.

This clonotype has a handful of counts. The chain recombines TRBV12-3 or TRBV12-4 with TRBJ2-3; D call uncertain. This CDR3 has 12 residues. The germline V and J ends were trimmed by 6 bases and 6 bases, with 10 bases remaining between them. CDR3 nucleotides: TGTGCCAGCAGATTATCATGGGATACGCAGTATTTT. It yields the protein CASRLSWDTQYF.

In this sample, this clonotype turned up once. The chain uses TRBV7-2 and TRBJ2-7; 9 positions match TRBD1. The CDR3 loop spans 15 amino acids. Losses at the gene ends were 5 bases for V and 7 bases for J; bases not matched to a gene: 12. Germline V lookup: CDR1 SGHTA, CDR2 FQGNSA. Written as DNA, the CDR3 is TGTGCCAGCAGCATAACAGGGGGCGCCTACAATGAGCAGTACTTC. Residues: CASSITGGAYNEQYF.

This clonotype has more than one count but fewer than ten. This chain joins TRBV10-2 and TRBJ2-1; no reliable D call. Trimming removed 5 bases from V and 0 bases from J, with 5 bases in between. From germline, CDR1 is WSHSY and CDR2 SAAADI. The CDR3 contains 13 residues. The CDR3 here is CASSSLSYNEQFF. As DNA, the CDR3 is TGCGCCAGCAGTAGTCTCTCCTACAATGAGCAGTTCTTC.

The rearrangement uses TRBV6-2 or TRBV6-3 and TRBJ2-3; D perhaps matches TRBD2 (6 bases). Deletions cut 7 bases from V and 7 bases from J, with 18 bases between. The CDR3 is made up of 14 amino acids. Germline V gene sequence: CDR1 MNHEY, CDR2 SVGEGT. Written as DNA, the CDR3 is TGTGCCAGCACTCCGGGACTCCCTCCACATACGCAGTATTTT. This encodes CASTPGLPPHTQYF.

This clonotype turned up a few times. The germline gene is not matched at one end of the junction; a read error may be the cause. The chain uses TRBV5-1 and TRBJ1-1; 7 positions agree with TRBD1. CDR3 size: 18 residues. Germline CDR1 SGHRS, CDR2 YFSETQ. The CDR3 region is CASSLGGLGGGKNAEAFF. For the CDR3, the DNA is TGCGCCAGCAGCTTGGGGGGGTTAGGGGGCGGGAAGAACGCTGAAGCTTTCTTT.

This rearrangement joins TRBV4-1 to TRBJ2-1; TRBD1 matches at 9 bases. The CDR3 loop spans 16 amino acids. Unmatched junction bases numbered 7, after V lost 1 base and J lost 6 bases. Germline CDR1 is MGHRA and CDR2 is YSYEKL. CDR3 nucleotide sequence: TGCGCCAGCAGCCAAGTGGGGACAGGGAAGGGCAATGAGCAGTTCTTC. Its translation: CASSQVGTGKGNEQFF.

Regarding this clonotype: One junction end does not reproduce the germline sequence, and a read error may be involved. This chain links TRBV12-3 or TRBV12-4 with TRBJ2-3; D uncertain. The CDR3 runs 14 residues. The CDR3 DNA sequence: TGTGCCAGCAGTTGTGGGGTGGCAGGAGATGCGCAGTATTTT. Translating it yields CASSCGVAGDAQYF.

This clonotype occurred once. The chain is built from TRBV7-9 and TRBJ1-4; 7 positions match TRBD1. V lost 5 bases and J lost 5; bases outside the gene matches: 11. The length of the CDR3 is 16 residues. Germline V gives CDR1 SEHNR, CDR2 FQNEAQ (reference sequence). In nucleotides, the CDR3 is TGTGCCAGCAGCCAAGACCCGGACAGGTCAAATGAAAAACTGTTTTTT. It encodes CASSQDPDRSNEKLFF.

CDR3 region: CSAYDRGRLNTEAFF. As DNA, the CDR3 is TGCAGTGCGTACGACAGGGGGAGGTTGAACACTGAAGCTTTCTTT. The chain uses TRBV20-1 and TRBJ1-1; 9 bases are a match to TRBD1. V lost 6 bases, J lost 0 bases, and 8 bases stayed unmatched. The CDR3 loop spans 15 amino acids. Germline V gene sequence: CDR1 DFQATT, CDR2 SNEGSKA (reference sequence).

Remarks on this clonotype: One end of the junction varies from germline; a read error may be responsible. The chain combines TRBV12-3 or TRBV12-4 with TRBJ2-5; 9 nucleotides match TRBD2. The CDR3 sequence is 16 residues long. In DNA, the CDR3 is TGTGCCGGCAGTCGCTCCCTAGCGGGGAGGCGAGAGACCCAGTACTTC. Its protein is CAGSRSLAGRRETQYF.

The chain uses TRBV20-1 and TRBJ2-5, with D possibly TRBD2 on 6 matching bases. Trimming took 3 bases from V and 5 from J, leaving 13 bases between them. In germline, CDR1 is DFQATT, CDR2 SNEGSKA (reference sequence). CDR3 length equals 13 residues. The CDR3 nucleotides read TGCAGTGCTAGTGCCGGGGCGGGGGAGACCCAGTACTTC. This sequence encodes CSASAGAGETQYF.

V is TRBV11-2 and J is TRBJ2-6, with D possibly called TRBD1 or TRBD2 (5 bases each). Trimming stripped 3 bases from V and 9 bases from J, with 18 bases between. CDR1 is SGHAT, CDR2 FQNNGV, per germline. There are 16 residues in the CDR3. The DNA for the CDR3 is TGTGCCAGCAGCTTCACCGGGACGGGTATTGTCAACGTCCTGACTTTC. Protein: CASSFTGTGIVNVLTF.

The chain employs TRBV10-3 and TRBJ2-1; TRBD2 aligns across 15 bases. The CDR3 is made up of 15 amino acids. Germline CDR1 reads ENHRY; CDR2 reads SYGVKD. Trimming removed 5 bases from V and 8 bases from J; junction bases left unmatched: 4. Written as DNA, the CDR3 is TGTGCCATCAGTTCGGGGACTAGCGGGGGGCATGAGCAGTTCTTC. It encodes CAISSGTSGGHEQFF.